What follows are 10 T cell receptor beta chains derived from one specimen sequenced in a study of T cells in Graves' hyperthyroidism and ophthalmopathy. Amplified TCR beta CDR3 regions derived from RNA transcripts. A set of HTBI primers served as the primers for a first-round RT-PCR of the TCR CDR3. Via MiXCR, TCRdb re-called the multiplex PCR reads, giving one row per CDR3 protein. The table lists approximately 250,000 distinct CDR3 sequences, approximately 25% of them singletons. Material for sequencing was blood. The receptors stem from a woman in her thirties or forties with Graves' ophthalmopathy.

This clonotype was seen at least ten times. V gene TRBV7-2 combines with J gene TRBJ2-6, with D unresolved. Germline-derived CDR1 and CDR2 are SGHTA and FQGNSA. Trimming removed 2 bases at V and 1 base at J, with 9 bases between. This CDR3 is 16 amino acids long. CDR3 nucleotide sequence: TGTGCCAGCAGCTTATCTTCTTATTCTGGGGCCAACGTCCTGACTTTC. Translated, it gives CASSLSSYSGANVLTF.

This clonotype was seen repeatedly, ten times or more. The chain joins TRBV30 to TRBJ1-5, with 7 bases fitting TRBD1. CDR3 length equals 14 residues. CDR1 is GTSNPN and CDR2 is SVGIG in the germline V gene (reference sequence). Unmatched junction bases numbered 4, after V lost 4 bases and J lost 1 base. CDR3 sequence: CAWTAGQSNQPQHF. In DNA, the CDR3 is TGTGCCTGGACCGCGGGACAGAGCAATCAGCCCCAGCATTTT.

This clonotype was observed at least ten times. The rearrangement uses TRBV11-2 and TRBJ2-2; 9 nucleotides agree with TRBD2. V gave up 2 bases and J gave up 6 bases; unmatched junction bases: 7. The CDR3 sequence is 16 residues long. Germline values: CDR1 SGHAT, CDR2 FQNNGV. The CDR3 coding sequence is TGTGCCAGCAGCTTAATAGCGGGAGTGGGGGCCGGGGAGCTGTTTTTT. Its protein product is CASSLIAGVGAGELFF. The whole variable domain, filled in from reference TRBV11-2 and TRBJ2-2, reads EAGVAQSPRYKIIEKRQSVAFWCNPISGHATLYWYQQILGQGPKLLIQFQNNGVVDDSQLPKDRFSAERLKGVDSTLKIQPAKLEDSAVYLCASSLIAGVGAGELFFGEGSRLTVL.

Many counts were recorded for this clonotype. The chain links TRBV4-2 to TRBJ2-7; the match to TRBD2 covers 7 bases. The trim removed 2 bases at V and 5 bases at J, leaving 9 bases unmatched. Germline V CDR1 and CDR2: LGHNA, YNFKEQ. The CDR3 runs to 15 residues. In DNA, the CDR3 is TGTGCCAGCAGCCAAACAAGACTAGCTCTCCACGAGCAGTACTTC. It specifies CASSQTRLALHEQYF.

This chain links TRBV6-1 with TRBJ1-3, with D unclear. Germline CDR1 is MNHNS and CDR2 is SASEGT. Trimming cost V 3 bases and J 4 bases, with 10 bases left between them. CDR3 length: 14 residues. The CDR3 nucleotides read TGTGCCAGCAGTGATCCGGGCTCAGGAAACACCATATATTTT. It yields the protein CASSDPGSGNTIYF.

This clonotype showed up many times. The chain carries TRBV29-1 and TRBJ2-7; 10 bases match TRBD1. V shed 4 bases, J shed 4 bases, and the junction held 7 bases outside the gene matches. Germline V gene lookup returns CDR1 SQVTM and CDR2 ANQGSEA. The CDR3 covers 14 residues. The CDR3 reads CSVGGGTGAYEQYF. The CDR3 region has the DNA TGCAGCGTTGGTGGGGGGACAGGGGCATACGAGCAGTACTTC.

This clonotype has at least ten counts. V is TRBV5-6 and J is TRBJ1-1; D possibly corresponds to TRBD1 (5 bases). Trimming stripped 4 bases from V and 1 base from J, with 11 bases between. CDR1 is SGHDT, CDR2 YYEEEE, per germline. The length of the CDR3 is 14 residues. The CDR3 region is CASSHGTANTEAFF. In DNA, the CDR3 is TGTGCCAGCAGCCACGGGACGGCGAACACTGAAGCTTTCTTT. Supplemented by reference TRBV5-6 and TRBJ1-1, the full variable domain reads DAGVTQSPTHLIKTRGQQVTLRCSPKSGHDTVSWYQQALGQGPQFIFQYYEEEERQRGNFPDRFSGHQFPNYSSELNVNALLLGDSALYLCASSHGTANTEAFFGQGTRLTVV.

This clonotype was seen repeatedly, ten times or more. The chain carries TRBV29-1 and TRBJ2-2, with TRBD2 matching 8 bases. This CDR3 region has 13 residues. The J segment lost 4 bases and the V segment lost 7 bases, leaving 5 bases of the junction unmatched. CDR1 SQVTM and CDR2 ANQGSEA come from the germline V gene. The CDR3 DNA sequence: TGCAGCGCTCGGACTAGCCCCACCGGGGAGCTGTTTTTT. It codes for CSARTSPTGELFF.

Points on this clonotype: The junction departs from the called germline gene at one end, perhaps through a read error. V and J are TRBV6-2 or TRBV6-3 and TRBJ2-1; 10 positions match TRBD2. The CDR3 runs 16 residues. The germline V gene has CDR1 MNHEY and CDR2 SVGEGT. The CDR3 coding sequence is TGTGCCAGCAATTACCTCGGGACTAGCGTTGACAATGAGCAGTTCTTC. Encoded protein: CASNYLGTSVDNEQFF.

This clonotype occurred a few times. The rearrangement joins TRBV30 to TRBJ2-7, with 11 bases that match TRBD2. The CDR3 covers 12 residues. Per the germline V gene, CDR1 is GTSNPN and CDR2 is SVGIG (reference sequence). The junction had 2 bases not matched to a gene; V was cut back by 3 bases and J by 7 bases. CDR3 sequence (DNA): TGTGCCTGGAGACTAGCGGGAGAGGAGCAGTACTTC. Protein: CAWRLAGEEQYF.